Presented here are 10 T cell receptor beta chains from one specimen sequenced in a study of T cell responses to AZD1222 COVID-19 vaccine. TCRdb's table, derived via immunoSEQ multiplex PCR, lists solely in-frame clones and lacks some. The table records about 190,000 clones, 80% to 90% of them present only once. Sequenced material: peripheral blood, taken on day 0 of AZD1222 vaccination. The source is an adult in good health.

This rearrangement joins TRBV7-8 to TRBJ2-7, with D maybe TRBD1 (6 bases). The length of the CDR3 is 12 residues. Trimming left V 5 bases short and J 7 bases short, with 12 bases between. From germline, CDR1 is SGHVS and CDR2 FQNEAQ. CDR3 in amino acids: CASSVRGWEQYV. In DNA, the CDR3 is TGTGCCAGCAGCGTAAGGGGGTGGGAGCAGTACGTC.

This chain uses TRBV4-1 with TRBJ1-4; 8 bases match TRBD1. Germline trimming cut 3 bases from V and 7 bases from J; bases unmatched to any gene: 7. Germline V CDR1 and CDR2: MGHRA, YSYEKL. The CDR3 sequence is 15 residues long. The CDR3 is CASSHFQGAGEKLFF. The CDR3 DNA reads as TGCGCCAGCAGCCACTTTCAGGGGGCGGGTGAAAAACTGTTTTTT.

V and J are TRBV6-5 and TRBJ1-5; the D is unclear. Germline V gene lookup returns CDR1 MNHEY and CDR2 SVGAGI. The V and J ends lost 4 bases and 5 bases respectively, with 12 bases between them. CDR3 length equals 14 residues. The CDR3 nucleotides are TGTGCCAGCAGTTTATCCGGTTGGGATCAGCCCCAGCATTTT. The encoded protein is CASSLSGWDQPQHF.

V and J are TRBV3-1 (or the pseudogene TRBV3-2) and TRBJ1-2, with 9 positions matching TRBD1. CDR3 length: 14 amino acids. Germline V gene sequence: CDR1 LGHDT, CDR2 YNNKEL (reference sequence). Losses at the gene ends were 5 bases for V and 4 bases for J; bases not matched to a gene: 5. CDR3 DNA: TGTGCCAGCAGCGCGGGACAGGGAATCTATGGCTACACCTTC. Residues: CASSAGQGIYGYTF.

J is TRBJ2-2 and V is TRBV5-4; D remains unclear. This CDR3 contains 15 residues. Germline V gene sequence: CDR1 SGHNT, CDR2 YYREEE (reference sequence). The germline V and J ends were trimmed by 4 bases and 1 base, with 11 bases remaining between them. CDR3 DNA: TGTGCCAGCAGCCCCGAGCCGGAGAACACCGGGGAGCTGTTTTTT. Protein product: CASSPEPENTGELFF.

The CDR3, as DNA: TGTGCCAGCAGCGTAAGTGGGCCCACAGATACGCAGTATTTT. As protein: CASSVSGPTDTQYF. This chain uses TRBV9 with TRBJ2-3; no firm D call. Germline values: CDR1 SGDLS, CDR2 YYNGEE. The V gene lost 1 base and the J gene lost 2 bases, with 8 bases spanning the gap. This CDR3 contains 14 residues.

V is TRBV7-4 and J is TRBJ2-7; D possibly uses TRBD1 or TRBD2 (5 bases each). V dropped 3 bases and J dropped 1 base, with 13 bases sitting between them. The CDR3 covers 15 residues. Germline CDR1 SGHVT, CDR2 SQSDAQ. The CDR3 sequence is CASSLHRDGSYEQYF. CDR3 sequence (DNA): TGTGCCAGCAGCTTGCACCGGGACGGATCCTACGAGCAGTACTTC. The complete variable domain, with remaining parts taken from reference TRBV7-4 and TRBJ2-7, reads GAGVSQSPRYKVAKRGRDVALRCDSISGHVTLYWYRQTLGQGSEVLTYSQSDAQRDKSGRPSGRFSAERPERSVSTLKIQRTEQGDSAVYLCASSLHRDGSYEQYFGPGTRLTVT.

The rearrangement joins TRBV27 to TRBJ1-5; 10 bases line up with TRBD1. CDR1 and CDR2 (germline): MNHEY, SMNVEV (reference sequence). After removal of 5 bases from V and 7 bases from J, the junction contained 14 bases not matched to a gene. The CDR3 covers 17 residues. CDR3 sequence (DNA): TGTGCCAGCAGTCCTATCCTGGGACAGGGGCAGAACCAGCCCCAGCATTTT. Translating it yields CASSPILGQGQNQPQHF.

The chain uses TRBV5-4 and TRBJ2-1, with D maybe TRBD1 (6 bases). The CDR3 spans 12 residues. The ends were cut back, 7 bases at V and 9 bases at J, with 14 bases in the middle. CDR1 is SGHNT and CDR2 is YYREEE in the germline V gene (reference sequence). In nucleotides, the CDR3 is TGTGCCAGCCACAGGGTCGAGGGTGAGCAGTTCTTC. Translating gives CASHRVEGEQFF.

This clone was counted once. The chain couples TRBV5-1 to TRBJ2-7; maybe TRBD1 (5 bases). CDR1 is SGHRS, CDR2 YFSETQ, per germline. V dropped 4 bases and J dropped 2 bases, with 7 bases sitting between them. The length of the CDR3 is 12 residues. CDR3 loop: CASSGRAYEQYF. DNA of the CDR3: TGCGCCAGCAGCGGCAGGGCCTACGAGCAGTACTTC.